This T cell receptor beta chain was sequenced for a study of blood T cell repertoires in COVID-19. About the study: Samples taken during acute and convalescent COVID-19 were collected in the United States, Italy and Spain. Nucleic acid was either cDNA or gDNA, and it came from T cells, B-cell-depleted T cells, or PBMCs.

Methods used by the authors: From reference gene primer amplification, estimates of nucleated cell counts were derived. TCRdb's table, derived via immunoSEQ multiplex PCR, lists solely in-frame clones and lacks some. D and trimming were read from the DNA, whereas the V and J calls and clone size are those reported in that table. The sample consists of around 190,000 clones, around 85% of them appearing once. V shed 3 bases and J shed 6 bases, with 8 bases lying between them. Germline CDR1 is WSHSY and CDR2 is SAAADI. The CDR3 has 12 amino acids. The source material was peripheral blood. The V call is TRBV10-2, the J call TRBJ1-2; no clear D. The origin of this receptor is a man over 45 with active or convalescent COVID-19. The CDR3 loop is CASSDPGDGYTF. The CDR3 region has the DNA TGCGCCAGCAGTGACCCCGGAGATGGCTACACCTTC.